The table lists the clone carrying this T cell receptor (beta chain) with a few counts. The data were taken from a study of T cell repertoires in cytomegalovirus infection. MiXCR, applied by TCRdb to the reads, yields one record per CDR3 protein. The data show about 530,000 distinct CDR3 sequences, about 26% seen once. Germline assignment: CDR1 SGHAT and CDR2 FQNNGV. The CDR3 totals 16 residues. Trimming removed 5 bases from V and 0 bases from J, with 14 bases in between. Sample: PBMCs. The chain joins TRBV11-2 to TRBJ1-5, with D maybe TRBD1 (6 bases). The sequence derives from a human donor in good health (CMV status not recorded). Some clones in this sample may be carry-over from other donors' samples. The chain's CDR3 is CASSPDSHSSNQPQHF. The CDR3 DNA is TGTGCCAGCAGCCCGGACAGCCATAGTAGCAATCAGCCCCAGCATTTT.